This T cell receptor beta chain was captured by sequencing in a study of persistence of HIV-infected CD4 T cells. The immunoSEQ assay was version 4, run in survey mode. Each sample used up to about 1 ug genomic DNA diluted to roughly 10 ng/uL. The assay was immunoSEQ multiplex PCR, and TCRdb's table has in-frame clones only and misses some. The table shows some 48,000 clones, with about 80% occurring only once. Study-wide results and caveats: Compared with CD3/CD28-stimulated cells, CMV- and Gag-responding cells showed lower TCRbeta richness. Degenerate expanded CDR3beta sequences were enriched among CMV- and Gag-responding cells.

Cells were stimulated with CMV-infected fibroblast lysates at roughly 9.1 ug/mL. CD40L-negative CD69-negative CD45RO-high memory CD4+ T cells were sorted as populations depleted of antigen-responding cells. A roughly 20-hour stimulation of CD8-depleted PBMCs used anti-CD28/CD49d costimulation, CD40-blocking antibody and enfuvirtide. This clone was observed once. As yet, its antigen is unknown. The receptor was isolated from an adult man with HIV who was CMV-seropositive. Sequencing was performed on CD4+ T cells sorted from PBMCs after roughly 18-hour stimulation, taken from a patient who received antiretroviral therapy.

CDR3 coding DNA: TGTGCCAGCAGCTTAGCGGGGACAGGGAAGAAGACCCAGTACTTC. Amino acids: CASSLAGTGKKTQYF. The chain employs TRBV7-6 and TRBJ2-5, with 9 nucleotides matching TRBD1. The CDR3 extends over 15 amino acids. The V gene's germline CDR1 is SGHVS and CDR2 FNYEAQ. Trimming removed 0 bases from V and 6 bases from J; junction bases left unmatched: 5. The complete variable domain, with remaining parts taken from reference TRBV7-6 and TRBJ2-5, reads GAGVSQSPRYKVTKRGQDVALRCDPISGHVSLYWYRQALGQGPEFLTYFNYEAQQDKSGLPNDRFSAERPEGSISTLTIQRTEQRDSAMYRCASSLAGTGKKTQYFGPGTRLLVL.